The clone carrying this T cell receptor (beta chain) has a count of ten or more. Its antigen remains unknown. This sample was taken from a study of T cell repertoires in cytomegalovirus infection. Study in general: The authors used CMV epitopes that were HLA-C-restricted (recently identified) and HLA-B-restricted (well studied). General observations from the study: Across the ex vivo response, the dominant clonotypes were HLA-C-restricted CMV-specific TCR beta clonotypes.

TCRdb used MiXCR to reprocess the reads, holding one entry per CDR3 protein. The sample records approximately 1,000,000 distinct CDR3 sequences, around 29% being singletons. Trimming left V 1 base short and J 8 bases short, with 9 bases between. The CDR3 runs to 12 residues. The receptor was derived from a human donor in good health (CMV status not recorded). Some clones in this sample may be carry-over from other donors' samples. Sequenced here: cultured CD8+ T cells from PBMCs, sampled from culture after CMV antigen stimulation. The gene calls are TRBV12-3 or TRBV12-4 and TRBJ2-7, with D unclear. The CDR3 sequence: CASSLGRLKQYF. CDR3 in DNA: TGTGCCAGCAGTTTAGGTCGTCTCAAGCAGTACTTC.